The TCR beta chain under discussion was sequenced for a study of blood T cell repertoires in COVID-19. Germline V gene lookup returns CDR1 SGHNT and CDR2 YYREEE (reference sequence). The V end was cut by 0 bases, the J end by 4 bases, with 15 bases between. This CDR3 spans 16 amino acids. Measured with immunoSEQ multiplex PCR; TCRdb has only the in-frame clones, and not every one. The sample contains 150,000 to 160,000 clones, roughly 80% of which appear only once. The chain joins TRBV5-4 to TRBJ2-3, with D perhaps TRBD1 (5 bases). The receptor was isolated from a man aged 55 to 70 with acute or convalescent COVID-19. The sequenced sample was peripheral blood. The CDR3 bases are TGTGCCAGCAGCTTGGATATATCCAGGGCGGCAGATACGCAGTATTTT. Translated, it gives CASSLDISRAADTQYF.